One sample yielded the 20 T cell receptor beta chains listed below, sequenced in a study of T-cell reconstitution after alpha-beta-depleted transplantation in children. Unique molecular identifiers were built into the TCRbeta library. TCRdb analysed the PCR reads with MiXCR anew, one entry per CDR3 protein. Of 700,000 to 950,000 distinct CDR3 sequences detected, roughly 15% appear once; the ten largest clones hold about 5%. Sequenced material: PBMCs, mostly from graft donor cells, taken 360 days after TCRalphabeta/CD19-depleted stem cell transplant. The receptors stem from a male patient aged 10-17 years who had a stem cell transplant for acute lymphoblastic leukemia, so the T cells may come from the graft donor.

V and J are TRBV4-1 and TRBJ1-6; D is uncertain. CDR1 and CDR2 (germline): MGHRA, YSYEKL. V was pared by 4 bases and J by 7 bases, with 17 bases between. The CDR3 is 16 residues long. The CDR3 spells CASSPHRTRGNSPLHF. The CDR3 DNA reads TGCGCCAGCAGCCCCCACCGCACAAGAGGGAATTCACCCCTCCACTTT.

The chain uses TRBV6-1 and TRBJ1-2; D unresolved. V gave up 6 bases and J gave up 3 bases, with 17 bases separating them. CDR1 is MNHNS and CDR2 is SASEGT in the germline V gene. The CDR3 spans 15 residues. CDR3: CASSPESHAYYGYTF. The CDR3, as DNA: TGTGCCAGCAGCCCAGAATCGCATGCCTACTATGGCTACACCTTC.

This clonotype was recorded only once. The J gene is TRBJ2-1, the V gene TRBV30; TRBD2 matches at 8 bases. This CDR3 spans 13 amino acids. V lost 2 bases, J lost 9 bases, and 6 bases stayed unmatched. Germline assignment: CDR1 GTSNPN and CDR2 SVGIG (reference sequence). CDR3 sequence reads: CAWSPGRASEQFF. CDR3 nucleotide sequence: TGTGCCTGGAGTCCCGGGAGGGCCAGTGAGCAGTTCTTC. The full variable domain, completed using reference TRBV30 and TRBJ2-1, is SQTIHQWPATLVQPVGSPLSLECTVEGTSNPNLYWYRQAAGRGLQLLFYSVGIGQISSEVPQNLSASRPQDRQFILSSKKLLLSDSGFYLCAWSPGRASEQFFGPGTRLTVL.

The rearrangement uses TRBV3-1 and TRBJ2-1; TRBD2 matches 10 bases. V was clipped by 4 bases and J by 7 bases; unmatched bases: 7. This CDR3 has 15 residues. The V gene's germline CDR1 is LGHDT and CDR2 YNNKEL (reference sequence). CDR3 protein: CASSPKSGRANEQFF. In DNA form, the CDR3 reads TGTGCCAGCAGCCCTAAGAGCGGGAGGGCTAATGAGCAGTTCTTC.

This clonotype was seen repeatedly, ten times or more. The CDR3 region is CASSPFAAGELFF. In nucleotides, the CDR3 is TGTGCCAGCAGTCCCTTTGCGGCCGGGGAGCTGTTTTTT. The chain employs TRBV12-3 or TRBV12-4 and TRBJ2-2, with D unclear. The ends were cut back, 5 bases at V and 6 bases at J, with 10 bases in the middle. The CDR3 spans 13 residues.

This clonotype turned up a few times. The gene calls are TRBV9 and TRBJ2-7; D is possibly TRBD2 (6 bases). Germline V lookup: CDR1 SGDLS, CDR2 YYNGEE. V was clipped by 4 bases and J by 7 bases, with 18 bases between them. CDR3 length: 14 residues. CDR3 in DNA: TGTGCCAGCAGCTCTTCGCTAGGGGCGGGGGAGCAGTACTTC. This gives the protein CASSSSLGAGEQYF.

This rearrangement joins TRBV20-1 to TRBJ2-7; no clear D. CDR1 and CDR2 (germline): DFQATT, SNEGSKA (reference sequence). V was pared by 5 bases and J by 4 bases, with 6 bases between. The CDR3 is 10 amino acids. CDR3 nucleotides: TGCAGTGCTCAAAGTTACGAGCAGTACTTC. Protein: CSAQSYEQYF.

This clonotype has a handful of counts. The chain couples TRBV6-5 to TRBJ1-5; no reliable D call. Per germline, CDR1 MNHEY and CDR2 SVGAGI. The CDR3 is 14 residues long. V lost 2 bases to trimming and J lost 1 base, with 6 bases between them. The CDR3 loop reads CASSYQGSNQPQHF. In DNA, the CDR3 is TGTGCCAGCAGTTACCAAGGGAGCAATCAGCCCCAGCATTTT.

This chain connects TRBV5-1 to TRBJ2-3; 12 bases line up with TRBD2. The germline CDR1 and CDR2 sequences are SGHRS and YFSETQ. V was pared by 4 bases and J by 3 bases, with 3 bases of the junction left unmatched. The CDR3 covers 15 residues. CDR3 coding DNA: TGCGCCAGCAGCGTAACTAGCGGGAGGACAGATACGCAGTATTTT. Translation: CASSVTSGRTDTQYF.

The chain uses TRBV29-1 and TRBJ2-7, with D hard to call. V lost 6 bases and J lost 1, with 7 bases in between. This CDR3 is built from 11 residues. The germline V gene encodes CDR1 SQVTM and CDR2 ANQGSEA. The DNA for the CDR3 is TGCAGCGTCAAGGCTTCCTACGAGCAGTACTTC. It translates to CSVKASYEQYF.

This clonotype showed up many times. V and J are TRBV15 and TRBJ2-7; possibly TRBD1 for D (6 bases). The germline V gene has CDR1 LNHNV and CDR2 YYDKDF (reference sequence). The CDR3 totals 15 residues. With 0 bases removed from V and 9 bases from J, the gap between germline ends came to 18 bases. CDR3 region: CATSRDRAGVGGQYF. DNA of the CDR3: TGTGCCACCAGCAGAGATCGGGCAGGGGTAGGAGGGCAGTACTTC.

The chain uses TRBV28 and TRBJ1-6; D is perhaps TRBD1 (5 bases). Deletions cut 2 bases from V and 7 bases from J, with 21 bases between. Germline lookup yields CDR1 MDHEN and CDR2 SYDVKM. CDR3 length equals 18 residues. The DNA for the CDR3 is TGTGCCAGCAGTTTAAATCCCGGGACGCGGTCGCGGAATTCACCCCTCCACTTT. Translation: CASSLNPGTRSRNSPLHF.

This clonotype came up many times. The CDR3 protein is CAYSKEQFF. CDR3 DNA sequence: TGTGCCTATAGCAAAGAGCAGTTCTTC. The chain employs TRBV6-4 and TRBJ2-1, with D unclear. The CDR3 has 9 amino acids. Germline values: CDR1 MRHNA, CDR2 SNTAGT. Trimming stripped 11 bases from V and 10 bases from J, with 9 bases between.

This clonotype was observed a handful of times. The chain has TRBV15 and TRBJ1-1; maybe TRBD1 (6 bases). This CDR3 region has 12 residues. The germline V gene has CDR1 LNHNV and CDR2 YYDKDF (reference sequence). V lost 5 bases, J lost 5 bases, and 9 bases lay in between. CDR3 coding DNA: TGTGCCACCAGCCTAGGGGGGACTGAAGCTTTCTTT. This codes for CATSLGGTEAFF.

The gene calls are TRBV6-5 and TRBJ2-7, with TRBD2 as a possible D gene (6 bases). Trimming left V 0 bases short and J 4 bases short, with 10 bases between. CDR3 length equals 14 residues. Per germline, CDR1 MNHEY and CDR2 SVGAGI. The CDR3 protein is CASSYSDGGYEQYF. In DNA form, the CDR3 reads TGTGCCAGCAGTTACTCTGACGGAGGGTACGAGCAGTACTTC.

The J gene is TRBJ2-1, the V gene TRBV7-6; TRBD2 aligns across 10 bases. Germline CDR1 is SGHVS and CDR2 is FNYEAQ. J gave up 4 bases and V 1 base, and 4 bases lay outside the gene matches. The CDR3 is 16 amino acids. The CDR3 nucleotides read TGTGCCAGCAGCTTAGAAACTAGCGGGATTTACAATGAGCAGTTCTTC. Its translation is CASSLETSGIYNEQFF.

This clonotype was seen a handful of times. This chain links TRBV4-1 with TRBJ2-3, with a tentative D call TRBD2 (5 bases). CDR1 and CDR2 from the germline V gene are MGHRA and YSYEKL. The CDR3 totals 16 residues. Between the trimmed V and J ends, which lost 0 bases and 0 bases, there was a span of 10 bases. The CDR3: CASSQEVAISTDTQYF. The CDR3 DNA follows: TGCGCCAGCAGCCAAGAAGTAGCGATTAGCACAGATACGCAGTATTTT.

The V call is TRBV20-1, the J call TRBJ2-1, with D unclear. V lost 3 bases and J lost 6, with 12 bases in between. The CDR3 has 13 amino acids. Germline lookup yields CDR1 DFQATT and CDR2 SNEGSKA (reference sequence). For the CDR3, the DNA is TGCAGTGCTAGCAACGACGTAGGCAATGAGCAGTTCTTC. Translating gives CSASNDVGNEQFF.

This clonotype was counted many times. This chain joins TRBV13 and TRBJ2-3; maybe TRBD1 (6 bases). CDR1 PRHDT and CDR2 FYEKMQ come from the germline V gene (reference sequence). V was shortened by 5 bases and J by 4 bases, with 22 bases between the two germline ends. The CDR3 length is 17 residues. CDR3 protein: CASSQNHRVWIPDTQYF. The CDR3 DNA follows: TGTGCCAGCAGCCAAAACCACAGGGTTTGGATCCCAGATACGCAGTATTTT.

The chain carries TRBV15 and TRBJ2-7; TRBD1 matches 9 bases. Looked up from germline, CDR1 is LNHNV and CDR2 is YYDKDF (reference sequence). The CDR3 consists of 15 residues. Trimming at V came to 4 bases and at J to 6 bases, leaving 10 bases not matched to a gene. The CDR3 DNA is TGTGCCACCAGCACCCGGGACAGGGCCCAGGGCGAGCAGTACTTC. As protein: CATSTRDRAQGEQYF.